This T cell receptor beta chain was documented in a study of cytomegalovirus exposure and HLA in healthy donors. The overall study: The study's early data release held some 85 million unique TCRs from HLA-typed donors.

Germline CDR1 reads SGHDT; CDR2 reads YYEEEE. The junction had 4 bases not matched to a gene; V was cut back by 0 bases and J by 5 bases. The CDR3 is 14 amino acids. The PCR used 60 Vbeta and 13 Jbeta primers. Generated by immunoSEQ multiplex PCR, the TCRdb table keeps only in-frame clones and is missing some. The table lists about 190,000 clones, 65% to 85% of them singletons. The specimen was PBMCs. This chain uses TRBV5-6 with TRBJ2-5, with 7 bases fitting TRBD1. The receptor was isolated from a woman aged 25 to 39 in good health and CMV-seropositive. The CDR3 spells CASSLGGGGETQYF. The CDR3 bases are TGTGCCAGCAGCTTGGGAGGGGGCGGGGAGACCCAGTACTTC.